This T cell receptor (beta chain) was retrieved from a study of T cells in Graves' hyperthyroidism and ophthalmopathy. Study-wide findings and caveats: Ophthalmopathy was identified by the model a median 6.5 months ahead of onset. Peripheral blood also featured most of the thyroid clonotypes expanded above 0.001.

The study excluded patients with uncontrolled infection, other autoimmune disease, pregnancy or lactation. RNA transcripts were the template for amplifying TCR beta CDR3 regions. With the HTBI primer set, the TCR CDR3 went through a first round of RT-PCR. TCRdb called the multiplex PCR reads again in MiXCR, with one record for every CDR3 protein. The sample records roughly 500,000 distinct CDR3 sequences, 40% to 55% being singletons. This clonotype is labeled as medium-sized. Its antigen is currently unknown. V gave up 0 bases and J gave up 15 bases, with 14 bases separating them. CDR3 length equals 13 residues. Germline-derived CDR1 and CDR2 are SEHNR and FQNEAQ (reference sequence).

The material sequenced was peripheral blood or thyroid tissue (not recorded which). V and J are TRBV7-9 and TRBJ1-4; perhaps TRBD1 as D (6 bases). The origin of this receptor is an adult woman with Graves' disease, either hyperthyroidism or ophthalmopathy (not recorded which). CDR3: CASSLADRQAVFF. CDR3 nucleotide sequence: TGTGCCAGCAGCTTAGCGGACAGACAGGCGGTGTTTTTT.